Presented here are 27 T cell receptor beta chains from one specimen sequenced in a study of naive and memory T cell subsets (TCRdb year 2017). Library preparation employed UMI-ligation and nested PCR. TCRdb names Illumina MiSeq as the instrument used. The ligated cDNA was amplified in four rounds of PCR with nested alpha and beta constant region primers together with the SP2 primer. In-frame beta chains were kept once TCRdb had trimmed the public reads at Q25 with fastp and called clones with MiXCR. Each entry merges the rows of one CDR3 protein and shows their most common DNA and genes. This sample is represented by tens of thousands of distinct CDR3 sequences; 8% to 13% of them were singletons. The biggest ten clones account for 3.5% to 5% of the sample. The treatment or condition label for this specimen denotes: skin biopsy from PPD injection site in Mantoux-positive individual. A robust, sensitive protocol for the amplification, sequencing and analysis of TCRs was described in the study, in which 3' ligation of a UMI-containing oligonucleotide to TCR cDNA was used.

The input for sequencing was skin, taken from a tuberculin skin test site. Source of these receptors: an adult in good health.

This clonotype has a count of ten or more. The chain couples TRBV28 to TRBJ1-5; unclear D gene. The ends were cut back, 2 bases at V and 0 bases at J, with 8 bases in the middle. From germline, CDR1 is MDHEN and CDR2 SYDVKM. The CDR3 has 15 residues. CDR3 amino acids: CASSLGDYSNQPQHF. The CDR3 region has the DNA TGTGCCAGCAGTTTAGGGGATTATAGCAATCAGCCCCAGCATTTT.

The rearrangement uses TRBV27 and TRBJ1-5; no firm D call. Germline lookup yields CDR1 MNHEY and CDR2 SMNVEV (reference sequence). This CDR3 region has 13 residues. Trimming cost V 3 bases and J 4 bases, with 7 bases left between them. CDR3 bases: TGTGCCAGCAGTTTGTTCTTAAATCAGCCCCAGCATTTT. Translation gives CASSLFLNQPQHF.

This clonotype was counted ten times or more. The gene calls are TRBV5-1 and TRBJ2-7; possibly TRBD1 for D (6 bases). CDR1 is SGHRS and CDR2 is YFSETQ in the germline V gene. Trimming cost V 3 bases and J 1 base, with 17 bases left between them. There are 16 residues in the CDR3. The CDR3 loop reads CASSSGRDTGSYEQYF. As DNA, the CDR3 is TGCGCCAGCAGCTCAGGCCGGGACACCGGTTCCTACGAGCAGTACTTC.

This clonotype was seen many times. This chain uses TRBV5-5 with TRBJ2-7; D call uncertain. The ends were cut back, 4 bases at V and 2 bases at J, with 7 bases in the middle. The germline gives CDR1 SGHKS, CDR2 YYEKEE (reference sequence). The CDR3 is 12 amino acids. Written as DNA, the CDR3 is TGTGCCAGCAGCATGGGCACCTACGAGCAGTACTTC. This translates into CASSMGTYEQYF.

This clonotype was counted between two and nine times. CDR3 coding DNA: TGTGCCAGCACCGACGGGGACTTTAGCAATCAGCCCCAGCATTTT. Protein sequence: CASTDGDFSNQPQHF. V and J are TRBV7-9 and TRBJ1-5; D possibly corresponds to TRBD1 (5 bases). V gave up 7 bases and J gave up 0 bases, with 13 bases separating them. This CDR3 region has 15 residues. The germline CDR1 and CDR2 sequences are SEHNR and FQNEAQ (reference sequence).

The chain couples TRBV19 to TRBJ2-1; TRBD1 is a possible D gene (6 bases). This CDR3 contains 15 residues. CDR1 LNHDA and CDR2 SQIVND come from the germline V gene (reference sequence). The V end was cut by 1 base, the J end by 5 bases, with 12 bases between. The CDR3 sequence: CASSIVGGSDNEQFF. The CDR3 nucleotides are TGTGCCAGTAGTATAGTAGGGGGTTCCGACAATGAGCAGTTCTTC.

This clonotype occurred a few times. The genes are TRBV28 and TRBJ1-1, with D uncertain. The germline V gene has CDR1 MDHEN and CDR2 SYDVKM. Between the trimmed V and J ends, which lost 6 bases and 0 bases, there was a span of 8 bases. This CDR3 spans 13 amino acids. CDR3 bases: TGTGCCAGCAGAGTCCAAGTGAACACTGAAGCTTTCTTT. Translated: CASRVQVNTEAFF.

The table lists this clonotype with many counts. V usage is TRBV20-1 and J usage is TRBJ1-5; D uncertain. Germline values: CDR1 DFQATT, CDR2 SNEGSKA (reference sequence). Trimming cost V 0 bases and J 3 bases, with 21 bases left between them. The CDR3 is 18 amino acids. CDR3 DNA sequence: TGCAGTGCTAGAGATCGACGGTTTGGGTCCAGCCTCAATCAGCCCCAGCATTTT. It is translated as CSARDRRFGSSLNQPQHF.

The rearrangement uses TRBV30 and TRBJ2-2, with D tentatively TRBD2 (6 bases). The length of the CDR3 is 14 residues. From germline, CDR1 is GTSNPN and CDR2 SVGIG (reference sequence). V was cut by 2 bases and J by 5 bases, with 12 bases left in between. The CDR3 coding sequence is TGTGCCTGGAGTTATTTTAGCGGTACCGGGGAGCTGTTTTTT. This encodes CAWSYFSGTGELFF.

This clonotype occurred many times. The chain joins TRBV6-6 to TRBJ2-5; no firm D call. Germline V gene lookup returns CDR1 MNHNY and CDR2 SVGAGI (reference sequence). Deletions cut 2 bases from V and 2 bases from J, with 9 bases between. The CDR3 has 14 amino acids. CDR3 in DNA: TGTGCCAGCAGTTACCTTGGAGTTCAAGAGACCCAGTACTTC. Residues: CASSYLGVQETQYF.

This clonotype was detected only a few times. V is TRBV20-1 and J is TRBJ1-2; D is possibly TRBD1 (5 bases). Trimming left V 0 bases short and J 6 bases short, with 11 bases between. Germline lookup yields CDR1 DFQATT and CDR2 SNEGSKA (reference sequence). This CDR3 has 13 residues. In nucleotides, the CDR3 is TGCAGTGCTAGAGATGGCAGGGAGCATGGCTACACCTTC. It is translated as CSARDGREHGYTF.

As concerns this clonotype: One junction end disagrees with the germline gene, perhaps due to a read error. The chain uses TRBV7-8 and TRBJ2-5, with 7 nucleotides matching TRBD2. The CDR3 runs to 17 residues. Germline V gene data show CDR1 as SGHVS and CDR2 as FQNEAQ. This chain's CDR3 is CASSLAWGGRIQGTQYF. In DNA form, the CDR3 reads TGTGCCAGCAGCTTAGCGTGGGGGGGACGGATCCAAGGGACCCAGTACTTC.

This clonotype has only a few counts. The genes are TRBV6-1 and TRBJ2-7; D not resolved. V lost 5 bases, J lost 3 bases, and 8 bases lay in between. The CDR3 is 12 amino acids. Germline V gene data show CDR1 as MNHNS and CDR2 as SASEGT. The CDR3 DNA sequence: TGTGCCAGCAGTAACGACCTCTACGAGCAGTACTTC. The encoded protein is CASSNDLYEQYF.

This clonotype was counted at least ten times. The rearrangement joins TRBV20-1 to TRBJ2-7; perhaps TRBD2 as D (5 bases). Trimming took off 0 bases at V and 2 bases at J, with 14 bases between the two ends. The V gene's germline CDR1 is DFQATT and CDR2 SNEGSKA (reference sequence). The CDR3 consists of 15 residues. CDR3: CSARDARGATYEQYF. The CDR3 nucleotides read TGCAGTGCTAGAGATGCCCGGGGTGCCACCTACGAGCAGTACTTC.

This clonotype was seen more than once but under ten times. CDR3 residues: CSATGVGGNTEAFF. In nucleotides, the CDR3 is TGCAGTGCTACCGGGGTGGGAGGGAACACTGAAGCTTTCTTT. The genes are TRBV20-1 and TRBJ1-1; D is ambiguous. V was trimmed by 4 bases and J by 1 base, leaving 13 bases between them. This CDR3 has 14 residues. The germline gives CDR1 DFQATT, CDR2 SNEGSKA (reference sequence).

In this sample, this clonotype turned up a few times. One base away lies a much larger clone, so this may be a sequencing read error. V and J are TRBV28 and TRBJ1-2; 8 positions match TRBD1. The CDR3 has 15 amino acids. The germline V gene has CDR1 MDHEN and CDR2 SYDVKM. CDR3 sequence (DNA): TGTGCCAGCAGTACCCCAAGGACAGGGTGGTCTGGCGACACCTTC. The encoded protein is CASSTPRTGWSGDTF.

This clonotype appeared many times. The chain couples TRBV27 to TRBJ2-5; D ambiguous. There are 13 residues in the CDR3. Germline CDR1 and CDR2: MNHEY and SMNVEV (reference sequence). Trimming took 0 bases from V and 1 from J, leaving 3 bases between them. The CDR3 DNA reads TGTGCCAGCAGTTTATCGTCCCAAGAGACCCAGTACTTC. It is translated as CASSLSSQETQYF.

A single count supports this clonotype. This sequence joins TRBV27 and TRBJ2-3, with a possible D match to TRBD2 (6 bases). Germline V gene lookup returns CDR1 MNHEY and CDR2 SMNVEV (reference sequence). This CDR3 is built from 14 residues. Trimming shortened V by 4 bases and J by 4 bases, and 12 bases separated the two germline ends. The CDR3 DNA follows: TGTGCCAGCAGTTACCGGGAGCCGTCAGATACGCAGTATTTT. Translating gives CASSYREPSDTQYF.

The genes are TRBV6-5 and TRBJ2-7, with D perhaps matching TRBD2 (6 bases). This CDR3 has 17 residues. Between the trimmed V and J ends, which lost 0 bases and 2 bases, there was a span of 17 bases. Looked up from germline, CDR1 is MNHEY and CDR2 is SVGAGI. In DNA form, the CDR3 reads TGTGCCAGCAGTTACTCGAGCGGGCGGTCACCCACCTACGAGCAGTACTTC. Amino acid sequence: CASSYSSGRSPTYEQYF.

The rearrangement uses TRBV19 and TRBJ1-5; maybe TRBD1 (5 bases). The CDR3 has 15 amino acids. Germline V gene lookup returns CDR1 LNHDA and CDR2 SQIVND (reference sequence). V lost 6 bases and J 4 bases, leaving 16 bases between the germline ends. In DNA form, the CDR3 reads TGTGCCAGTAGCCCCTATTCCGGGGGGAATCAGCCCCAGCATTTT. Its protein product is CASSPYSGGNQPQHF.

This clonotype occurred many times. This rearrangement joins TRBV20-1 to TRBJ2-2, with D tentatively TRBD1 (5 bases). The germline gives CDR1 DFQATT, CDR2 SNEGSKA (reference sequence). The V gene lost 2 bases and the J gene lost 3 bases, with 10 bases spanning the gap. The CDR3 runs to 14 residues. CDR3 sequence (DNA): TGCAGTGCTAGACAATGGGGCGACACCGGGGAGCTGTTTTTT. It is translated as CSARQWGDTGELFF.

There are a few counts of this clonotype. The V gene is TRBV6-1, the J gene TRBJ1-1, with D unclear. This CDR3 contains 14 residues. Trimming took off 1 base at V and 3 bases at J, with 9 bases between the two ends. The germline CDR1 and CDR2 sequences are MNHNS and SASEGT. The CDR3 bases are TGTGCCAGCAGTGAAGTCGCGGGATACACTGAAGCTTTCTTT. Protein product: CASSEVAGYTEAFF.

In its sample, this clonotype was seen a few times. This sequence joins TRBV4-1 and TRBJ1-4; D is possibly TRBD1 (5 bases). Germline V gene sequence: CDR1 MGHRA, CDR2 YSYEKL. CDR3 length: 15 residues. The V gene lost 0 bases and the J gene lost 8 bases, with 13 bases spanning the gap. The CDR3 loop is CASSQDHPRVEKLFF. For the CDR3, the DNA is TGCGCCAGCAGCCAAGATCACCCCAGGGTGGAAAAACTGTTTTTT.

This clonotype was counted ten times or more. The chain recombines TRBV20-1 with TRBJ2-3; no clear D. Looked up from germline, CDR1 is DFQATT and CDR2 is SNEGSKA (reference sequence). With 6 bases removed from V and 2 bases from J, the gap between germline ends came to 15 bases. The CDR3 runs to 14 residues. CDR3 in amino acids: CSADGDFSTDTQYF. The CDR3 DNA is TGCAGTGCGGACGGTGACTTTTCCACAGATACGCAGTATTTT.

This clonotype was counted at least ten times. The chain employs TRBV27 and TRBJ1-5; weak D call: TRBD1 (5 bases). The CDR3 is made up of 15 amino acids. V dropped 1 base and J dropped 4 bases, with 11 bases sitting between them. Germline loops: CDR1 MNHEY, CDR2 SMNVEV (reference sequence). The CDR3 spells CASSLFEGRNQPQHF. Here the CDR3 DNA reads TGTGCCAGCAGTTTATTTGAGGGGAGGAATCAGCCCCAGCATTTT.

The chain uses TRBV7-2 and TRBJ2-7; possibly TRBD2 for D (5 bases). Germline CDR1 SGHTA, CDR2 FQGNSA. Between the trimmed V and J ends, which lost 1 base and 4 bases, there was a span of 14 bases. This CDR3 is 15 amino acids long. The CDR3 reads CASSLVSASSYEQYF. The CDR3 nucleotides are TGTGCCAGCAGCTTAGTATCTGCTAGCTCATACGAGCAGTACTTC.

CDR3 loop: CASSEWGGRTEAFF. DNA of the CDR3: TGTGCCAGCAGTGAATGGGGCGGTCGCACTGAAGCTTTCTTT. The V call is TRBV25-1, the J call TRBJ1-1, with D possibly matching TRBD1 (5 bases). Germline V CDR1 and CDR2: MGHDK, SYGVNS. The length of the CDR3 is 14 residues. Trimming took off 1 base at V and 4 bases at J, with 10 bases between the two ends.